This T cell receptor (beta chain) came from a study of T cells in Graves' hyperthyroidism and ophthalmopathy. Study conclusions and caveats: Most thyroid clonotypes with frequency above 0.001 were detected in blood.

Thyroid ultrasound and orbital computed tomography, with clinical symptoms and serum thyroxine and TRAb, informed diagnoses. V gave up 1 base and J gave up 5 bases, with 12 bases separating them. The CDR3 runs 15 residues. From germline, CDR1 is SGHNT and CDR2 YENEEA. This clonotype was seen many times. Its antigen is as yet unknown. The TCR beta CDR3 regions underwent amplification using RNA transcripts as the source. The TCR CDR3 first-round RT-PCR relied on the HTBI primer set. TCRdb independently ran MiXCR on the multiplex PCR reads; one entry per CDR3 protein. This table holds about 460,000 distinct CDR3 sequences, 22% found once.

This chain joins TRBV11-3 and TRBJ2-1; D perhaps matches TRBD2 (6 bases). The origin of this receptor is a woman between 65 and 79 years old with Graves' ophthalmopathy. The sequenced material came from blood. CDR3 in amino acids: CASSLAGLINNEQFF. Here the CDR3 DNA reads TGTGCCAGCAGCTTAGCGGGACTTATCAACAATGAGCAGTTCTTC.